One T cell receptor (beta chain) is described in this entry. The record originates from a study of Ad26.COV2.S vaccination and SARS-CoV-2 variants. CDR1 is SGHNT, CDR2 YYREEE, per germline (reference sequence). Losses at the gene ends were 5 bases for V and 2 bases for J; bases not matched to a gene: 7. The CDR3 runs 15 residues. The treatment denotes: over 15 received Ad26.COV2.S at low or high dose, single or two shots; about five received placebo; per-sample allocation not given. Following the first vaccine or placebo injection, samples were taken on day 63. The method was immunoSEQ multiplex PCR; TCRdb's version includes in-frame clones alone and lacks a portion of them. This table holds some 640,000 clones, around 92% found once.

The chain is built from TRBV5-4 and TRBJ2-7; 10 bases agree with TRBD2. This clonotype originated in a person between 18 and 65 years old who received the Ad26.COV2.S COVID-19 vaccine or a placebo. The specimen comprised peripheral blood, sampled in a trial of Ad26.COV2.S vaccine versus placebo. The DNA for the CDR3 is TGTGCCAGCAGTGAAGCGGGGGGGCCCCCCTACGAGCAGTACTTC. Translating it yields CASSEAGGPPYEQYF.